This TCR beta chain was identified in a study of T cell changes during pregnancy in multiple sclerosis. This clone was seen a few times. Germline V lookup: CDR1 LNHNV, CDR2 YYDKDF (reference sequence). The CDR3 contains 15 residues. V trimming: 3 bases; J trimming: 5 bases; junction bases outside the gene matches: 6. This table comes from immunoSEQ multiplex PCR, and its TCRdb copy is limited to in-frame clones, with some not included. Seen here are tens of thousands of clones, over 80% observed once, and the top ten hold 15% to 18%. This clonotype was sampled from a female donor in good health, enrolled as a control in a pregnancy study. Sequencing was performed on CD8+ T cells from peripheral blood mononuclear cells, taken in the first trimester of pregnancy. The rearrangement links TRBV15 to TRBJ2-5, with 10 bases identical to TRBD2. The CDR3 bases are TGTGCCACCAGCAGCGAAGCGGGGGGGTCGGAGACCCAGTACTTC. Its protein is CATSSEAGGSETQYF.